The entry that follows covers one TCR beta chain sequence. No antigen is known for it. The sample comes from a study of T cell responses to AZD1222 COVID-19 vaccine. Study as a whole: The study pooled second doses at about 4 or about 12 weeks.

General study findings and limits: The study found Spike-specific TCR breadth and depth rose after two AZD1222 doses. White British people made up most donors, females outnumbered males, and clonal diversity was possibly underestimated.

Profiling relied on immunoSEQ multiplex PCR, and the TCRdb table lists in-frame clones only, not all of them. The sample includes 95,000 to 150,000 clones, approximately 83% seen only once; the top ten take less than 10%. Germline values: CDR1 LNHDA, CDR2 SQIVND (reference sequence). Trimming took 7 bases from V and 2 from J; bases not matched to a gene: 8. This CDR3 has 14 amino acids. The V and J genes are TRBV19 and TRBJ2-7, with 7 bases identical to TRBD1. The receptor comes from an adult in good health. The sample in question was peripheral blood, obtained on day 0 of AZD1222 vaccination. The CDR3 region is CASKVSTGTYEQYF. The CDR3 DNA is TGTGCCAGTAAGGTGTCGACAGGGACCTACGAGCAGTACTTC.